This T cell receptor beta chain is from a study of response to subunit inactivated influenza vaccine. TCRdb passed the RT-PCR reads through MiXCR, listing each CDR3 protein once. This table holds approximately 300,000 distinct CDR3 sequences, roughly 22% found once. Study results and caveats: There was a suggestion from the authors that each seasonal influenza vaccination recruits few new T cells.

This clonotype turned up a few times. The antigen remains undetermined. CDR3 length: 14 residues. The V and J ends lost 3 bases and 0 bases respectively, with 8 bases between them. The germline V gene has CDR1 LNHDA and CDR2 SQIVND (reference sequence). The rearrangement links TRBV19 to TRBJ1-2; D not resolved. This specimen consisted of PBMCs from blood, obtained less than 22 months after vaccination. The TCR was taken from a man aged 45-69 years who received an inactivated influenza vaccine. The CDR3 DNA follows: TGTGCCAGTAGTATCACGGCAGCTAACTATGGCTACACCTTC. Translation gives CASSITAANYGYTF.